Below, 11 T cell receptor beta chains from the same sample are listed, as sequenced in a study of T cell repertoires in cytomegalovirus infection. From the reads, TCRdb called clonotypes with MiXCR, one entry per CDR3 protein. The sample yields about 490,000 distinct CDR3 sequences, 16% seen once. The sequenced material came from CD8+ T cells from PBMCs. Receptors originate from a human donor in good health (CMV status not recorded). Some clones in this sample may be carry-over from other donors' samples.

For the CDR3, the DNA is TGTGCCAGCAGCCACCTTGGGGACACAGGGGATTTCGAGACCCAGTACTTC. It translates to CASSHLGDTGDFETQYF. The chain is built from TRBV5-6 and TRBJ2-5, with 7 bases fitting TRBD1. Germline CDR1 and CDR2: SGHDT and YYEEEE. The CDR3 length is 17 residues. V lost 4 bases and J lost 5; bases outside the gene matches: 17.

This clonotype has ten or more counts. V and J are TRBV6-5 and TRBJ2-2, with 16 bases lining up with TRBD2. V was pared by 0 bases and J by 2 bases, with 9 bases of the junction left unmatched. Germline CDR1 and CDR2: MNHEY and SVGAGI. CDR3 length: 21 amino acids. DNA of the CDR3: TGTGCCAGCAGTTACTCTCCCGGGACTAGCGGGAGGGCCGGAAACACCGGGGAGCTGTTTTTT. Encoded protein: CASSYSPGTSGRAGNTGELFF.

This clonotype was recorded many times. The chain links TRBV7-8 to TRBJ1-2; TRBD1 might be the D (5 bases). Between the trimmed V and J ends, which lost 0 bases and 8 bases, there was a span of 13 bases. The germline V gene has CDR1 SGHVS and CDR2 FQNEAQ. The CDR3 covers 14 residues. The CDR3 bases are TGTGCCAGCAGCTTAGCGTCAGCAGGGCGAGGCTACACCTTC. This sequence encodes CASSLASAGRGYTF.

This clonotype was recorded many times. The chain recombines TRBV6-6 with TRBJ2-5, with TRBD1 identical over 8 bases. The junction had 9 bases not matched to a gene; V was cut back by 2 bases and J by 7 bases. This CDR3 is built from 15 residues. Germline lookup yields CDR1 MNHNY and CDR2 SVGAGI (reference sequence). CDR3 protein: CASSYQIGQGLTQYF. CDR3 coding DNA: TGTGCCAGCAGTTACCAAATCGGACAGGGACTGACCCAGTACTTC.

The CDR3 DNA follows: TGTGCCAGCGGTGGGACTTCGCAGTTCTTC. Translation: CASGGTSQFF. The V and J genes are TRBV27 and TRBJ2-1, with D possibly TRBD2 on 6 matching bases. Germline V gene sequence: CDR1 MNHEY, CDR2 SMNVEV (reference sequence). Trimming took 8 bases from V and 12 from J, leaving 11 bases between them. The CDR3 contains 10 residues.

Many counts were recorded for this clonotype. This chain joins TRBV7-9 and TRBJ2-7; TRBD2 is a possible D gene (6 bases). Germline loops: CDR1 SEHNR, CDR2 FQNEAQ (reference sequence). Deletions cut 3 bases from V and 0 bases from J, with 12 bases between. The CDR3 spans 15 residues. In nucleotides, the CDR3 is TGTGCCAGCAGCTTGGGCGGGATAAGCTCCTACGAGCAGTACTTC. This sequence encodes CASSLGGISSYEQYF.

The sample holds a few counts of this clonotype. This chain joins TRBV27 and TRBJ2-1, with D maybe TRBD1 (6 bases). Between the trimmed V and J ends, which lost 4 bases and 3 bases, there was a span of 13 bases. The CDR3 is 15 residues long. The V gene's germline CDR1 is MNHEY and CDR2 SMNVEV (reference sequence). In DNA form, the CDR3 reads TGTGCCAGCAGTTCTACAGGGAACCGCTACAATGAGCAGTTCTTC. Protein: CASSSTGNRYNEQFF.

This clonotype was counted ten times or more. The chain has TRBV19 and TRBJ1-5, with D possibly being TRBD1 (5 bases). CDR1 and CDR2 from the germline V gene are LNHDA and SQIVND (reference sequence). The CDR3 length is 15 residues. V was trimmed by 1 base and J by 7 bases, leaving 14 bases between them. The CDR3 bases are TGTGCCAGTAGTATAGCCTCCGGGACCCTCCAGCCCCAGCATTTT. It specifies CASSIASGTLQPQHF. Full variable domain (rest looked up from reference TRBV19 and TRBJ1-5): DGGITQSPKYLFRKEGQNVTLSCEQNLNHDAMYWYRQDPGQGLRLIYYSQIVNDFQKGDIAEGYSVSREKKESFPLTVTSAQKNPTAFYLCASSIASGTLQPQHFGDGTRLSIL.

The chain joins TRBV3-1 to TRBJ2-7, with 8 bases fitting TRBD1. V lost 0 bases to trimming and J lost 4 bases; unmatched junction nucleotides: 11. Germline V gene lookup returns CDR1 LGHDT and CDR2 YNNKEL (reference sequence). The CDR3 sequence is 17 residues long. The CDR3 DNA follows: TGTGCCAGCAGCCAAGAGTTTAATAAACAGGGGGAGTACGAGCAGTACTTC. It translates to CASSQEFNKQGEYEQYF.

The sample holds a few counts of this clonotype. This chain joins TRBV5-1 and TRBJ2-1; TRBD2 might be the D (5 bases). CDR3 length: 12 residues. Trimming took off 3 bases at V and 6 bases at J, with 7 bases between the two ends. The germline CDR1 and CDR2 sequences are SGHRS and YFSETQ. The CDR3 spells CASSWTVNEQFF. The DNA of the CDR3 is TGCGCCAGCAGCTGGACTGTCAATGAGCAGTTCTTC.

The J gene is TRBJ2-3, the V gene TRBV7-6; no clear D gene. Germline CDR1 SGHVS, CDR2 FNYEAQ. V was pared by 3 bases and J by 3 bases, with 7 bases between. The CDR3 length is 13 residues. The CDR3 DNA reads TGTGCCAGCAGCTTTGAGTCAACAGATACGCAGTATTTT. Protein sequence: CASSFESTDTQYF.